The sequence of this TCR beta chain was determined in a study of blood T cell repertoires in COVID-19. Study details: There were acute and convalescent COVID-19 samples, and they came from the United States, Italy and Spain.

The protocol was immunoSEQ multiplex PCR, while the TCRdb copy is restricted to in-frame clones and leaves out a portion. Of approximately 17,000 clones detected, around 90% appear once; the ten largest clones hold approximately 24%. There are 14 residues in the CDR3. With 6 bases removed from V and 5 bases from J, the gap between germline ends came to 17 bases. The V gene's germline CDR1 is SNHLY and CDR2 FYNNEI. V gene TRBV2 combines with J gene TRBJ2-7; D possibly corresponds to TRBD2 (7 bases). The receptor's source is a man aged 55 to 70 with acute or convalescent COVID-19. What was sequenced was peripheral blood. The CDR3 spells CASSPKLGGHEQYF. The CDR3 DNA is TGTGCCAGCAGCCCTAAGTTGGGGGGGCACGAGCAGTACTTC.